The clone carrying this T cell receptor beta chain was counted ten times or more. Its antigen remains unknown. This sample is drawn from a study of identical twins. Study-wide findings and caveats: Twins' excess sharing was less marked for out-of-frame beta sequences.

This CDR3 has 17 residues. Germline V gene data show CDR1 as KGHSH and CDR2 as LQKENI. Unmatched junction bases numbered 13, after V lost 0 bases and J lost 6 bases. TCRdb redid the calling of the 5' RACE reads with MiXCR, one entry per CDR3 protein. The table includes 550,000 to 700,000 distinct CDR3 sequences, just under 10% detected once. Among all donors, each was a healthy Caucasian. The sample was also linked to a second study, of yellow fever vaccine responses in identical twins.

The V and J genes are TRBV18 and TRBJ1-1; 7 bases are a match to TRBD1. The sample taken for sequencing was PBMCs. This TCR derives from a woman younger than 35 in good health. CDR3 sequence reads: CASSPPLDRERGSEAFF. The CDR3 DNA follows: TGTGCCAGCTCACCACCCCTTGACAGGGAAAGGGGCTCTGAAGCTTTCTTT.